Each of the 11 T cell receptor beta chains below was sequenced from the same sample in a study of OX40 agonist ivuxolimab in advanced cancers. Measured with immunoSEQ multiplex PCR; TCRdb has only the in-frame clones, and not every one. Of 55,000 to 75,000 clones in the sample, approximately 88% were seen once. The starting material was CD4+ or CD8+ T cells sorted from blood, obtained in a trial of the OX40 agonist ivuxolimab. These receptors were obtained from an adult with an advanced solid tumor such as melanoma, head and neck, liver or kidney cancer.

This chain joins TRBV7-9 and TRBJ1-2; TRBD1 is a possible D gene (6 bases). Germline CDR1 and CDR2: SEHNR and FQNEAQ (reference sequence). V was cut by 1 base and J by 8 bases, with 14 bases left in between. The CDR3 length is 14 residues. The CDR3 region has the DNA TGTGCCAGCAGCTTAGTAACACAGGGCGGAGGCTACACCTTC. It yields the protein CASSLVTQGGGYTF.

The V gene is TRBV6-5, the J gene TRBJ2-3; D is tentatively TRBD1 or TRBD2 (6 bases each). Trimming pared 6 bases from V and 1 base from J, leaving 14 bases between. This CDR3 is 15 amino acids long. Germline assignment: CDR1 MNHEY and CDR2 SVGAGI. DNA for the CDR3: TGTGCCAGCAGAACGACAGGAGGGGGCACAGATACGCAGTATTTT. The encoded protein is CASRTTGGGTDTQYF.

V is TRBV15 and J is TRBJ1-1; 8 nucleotides match TRBD1. Germline V gives CDR1 LNHNV, CDR2 YYDKDF (reference sequence). The CDR3 runs to 14 residues. The ends lost 8 bases at V and 6 bases at J; junction bases unmatched: 11. CDR3 loop: CATQAQDRVPEAFF. The CDR3 nucleotides read TGTGCCACCCAAGCCCAGGACAGGGTCCCTGAAGCTTTCTTT. The entire variable domain, with the rest obtained from reference TRBV15 and TRBJ1-1, is as follows: DAMVIQNPRYQVTQFGKPVTLSCSQTLNHNVMYWYQQKSSQAPKLLFHYYDKDFNNEADTPDNFQSRRPNTSFCFLDIRSPGLGDTAMYLCATQAQDRVPEAFFGQGTRLTVV.

This clone occurred a few times. The chain has TRBV9 and TRBJ2-3, with 9 bases matching TRBD2. J gave up 4 bases and V 4 bases, and 10 bases lay outside the gene matches. The V gene's germline CDR1 is SGDLS and CDR2 YYNGEE. The CDR3 loop spans 16 amino acids. This CDR3 is CASSFAGGPGADTQYF. The CDR3 nucleotides read TGTGCCAGCAGCTTTGCGGGGGGGCCCGGGGCAGATACGCAGTATTTT. The full variable domain, completed using reference TRBV9 and TRBJ2-3, is DSGVTQTPKHLITATGQRVTLRCSPRSGDLSVYWYQQSLDQGLQFLIQYYNGEERAKGNILERFSAQQFPDLHSELNLSSLELGDSALYFCASSFAGGPGADTQYFGPGTRLTVL.

The chain links TRBV5-1 to TRBJ2-1, with 8 bases lining up with TRBD1. Germline V gives CDR1 SGHRS, CDR2 YFSETQ. The CDR3 totals 16 residues. J lost 6 bases, V lost 4 bases, and 12 bases had no gene match. CDR3 nucleotides: TGCGCCAGCAGCACCGGACAGGGAGTTTCGCGCAATGAGCAGTTCTTC. It is translated as CASSTGQGVSRNEQFF.

The chain couples TRBV2 to TRBJ2-5; D ambiguous. CDR1 SNHLY and CDR2 FYNNEI come from the germline V gene. The ends were cut back, 6 bases at V and 4 bases at J, with 15 bases in the middle. This CDR3 has 14 amino acids. The CDR3 coding sequence is TGTGCCAGCAGAAACCGTGCCAGCACAGAGACCCAGTACTTC. This translates into CASRNRASTETQYF.

This chain uses TRBV11-1 with TRBJ2-7, with 9 bases identical to TRBD1. Germline V gene lookup returns CDR1 SGHAT and CDR2 FQDESV (reference sequence). The CDR3 sequence is 14 residues long. J was trimmed by 3 bases and V by 4 bases; bases with no gene match: 4. The CDR3 nucleotides are TGTGCCAGCAGCTCTGGACAGGGGAACTACGAGCAGTACTTC. Protein: CASSSGQGNYEQYF.

J is TRBJ2-5 and V is TRBV5-1; D perhaps matches TRBD2 (5 bases). V was shortened by 6 bases and J by 2 bases, with 17 bases between the two germline ends. Germline CDR1 is SGHRS and CDR2 is YFSETQ. The length of the CDR3 is 15 residues. The CDR3 region is CASNAPEGVQETQYF. CDR3 coding DNA: TGCGCCAGCAACGCCCCCGAGGGTGTTCAAGAGACCCAGTACTTC.

CDR3 protein: CAISGTSGSRNTGELFF. In nucleotides, the CDR3 is TGTGCCATCAGTGGGACTAGCGGGAGCCGTAACACCGGGGAGCTGTTTTTT. The gene calls are TRBV10-3 and TRBJ2-2; TRBD2 agrees at 13 bases. The CDR3 extends over 17 amino acids. The J segment lost 2 bases and the V segment lost 4 bases, leaving 4 bases of the junction unmatched. Germline V lookup: CDR1 ENHRY, CDR2 SYGVKD.

The chain recombines TRBV19 with TRBJ1-4; perhaps TRBD1 as D (5 bases). CDR3 length equals 14 residues. Trimming pared 2 bases from V and 7 bases from J, leaving 11 bases between. From germline, CDR1 is LNHDA and CDR2 SQIVND (reference sequence). The CDR3 region is CASSINPGSEKLFF. The DNA for the CDR3 is TGTGCCAGTAGTATAAATCCAGGGAGTGAAAAACTGTTTTTT.

This clone was recorded a few times. The CDR3 bases are TGTGCCACCAGCAGAGATCAGAGCTTCTACAATGAGCAGTTCTTC. This codes for CATSRDQSFYNEQFF. The chain joins TRBV15 to TRBJ2-1; D is undetermined. CDR1 is LNHNV and CDR2 is YYDKDF in the germline V gene (reference sequence). Trimming left V 0 bases short and J 3 bases short, with 9 bases between. The CDR3 extends over 15 amino acids.